A single sample is the source of the 5 T cell receptor beta chains below, sequenced in a study of identical twins. Via MiXCR, TCRdb re-called the 5' RACE reads, giving one row per CDR3 protein. The sample contains about 340,000 distinct CDR3 sequences, 12% of which appear only once. This sample was shared with a second study, whose subject was yellow fever vaccine responses in identical twins.

Sample: CD8+ T cells sorted from blood. These receptors all stem from a woman aged 18-29 years in good health.

The J gene is TRBJ1-4, the V gene TRBV5-1, with D unclear. The germline V and J ends were trimmed by 0 bases and 6 bases, with 12 bases remaining between them. This CDR3 has 15 residues. CDR1 SGHRS and CDR2 YFSETQ come from the germline V gene. CDR3 protein: CASSLEIGPDEKLFF. The CDR3 DNA sequence: TGCGCCAGCAGCTTGGAGATCGGCCCGGATGAAAAACTGTTTTTT.

This clonotype has a handful of counts. The chain combines TRBV28 with TRBJ1-2; 8 bases fit TRBD1. This CDR3 has 13 residues. Germline CDR1 reads MDHEN; CDR2 reads SYDVKM. Trimming cost V 6 bases and J 4 bases; bases outside gene matches: 4. CDR3 in amino acids: CASRNDRGYGYTF. The DNA of the CDR3 is TGTGCCAGCAGGAACGACAGGGGCTATGGCTACACCTTC.

Ten or more counts support this clonotype. The CDR3 region is CASSPWINQPQHF. The CDR3, as DNA: TGTGCCAGCAGTCCCTGGATCAATCAGCCCCAGCATTTT. The rearrangement joins TRBV28 to TRBJ1-5; D uncertain. V lost 5 bases to trimming and J lost 3 bases, with 8 bases between them. Germline CDR1 reads MDHEN; CDR2 reads SYDVKM. The CDR3 is 13 residues long. The full variable domain, rest sourced from reference TRBV28 and TRBJ1-5, is DVKVTQSSRYLVKRTGEKVFLECVQDMDHENMFWYRQDPGLGLRLIYFSYDVKMKEKGDIPEGYSVSREKKERFSLILESASTNQTSMYLCASSPWINQPQHFGDGTRLSIL.

This clonotype was seen a handful of times. The chain carries TRBV15 and TRBJ2-5; possible D gene TRBD2, 6 bases. The germline gives CDR1 LNHNV, CDR2 YYDKDF (reference sequence). Deletions cut 0 bases from V and 2 bases from J, with 13 bases between. The CDR3 is 16 amino acids. The CDR3 is CATSREYQGGQETQYF. Here the CDR3 DNA reads TGTGCCACCAGCAGAGAGTACCAGGGAGGACAAGAGACCCAGTACTTC.

This clonotype was seen repeatedly, ten times or more. The CDR3 loop is CASSGGAPYEQYV. DNA for the CDR3: TGCGCCAGTAGCGGGGGGGCTCCCTACGAGCAGTACGTC. The chain carries TRBV10-2 and TRBJ2-7, with 11 nucleotides matching TRBD2. Germline CDR1 and CDR2: WSHSY and SAAADI. After removal of 9 bases from V and 2 bases from J, the junction contained 3 bases not matched to a gene. This CDR3 is built from 13 residues.